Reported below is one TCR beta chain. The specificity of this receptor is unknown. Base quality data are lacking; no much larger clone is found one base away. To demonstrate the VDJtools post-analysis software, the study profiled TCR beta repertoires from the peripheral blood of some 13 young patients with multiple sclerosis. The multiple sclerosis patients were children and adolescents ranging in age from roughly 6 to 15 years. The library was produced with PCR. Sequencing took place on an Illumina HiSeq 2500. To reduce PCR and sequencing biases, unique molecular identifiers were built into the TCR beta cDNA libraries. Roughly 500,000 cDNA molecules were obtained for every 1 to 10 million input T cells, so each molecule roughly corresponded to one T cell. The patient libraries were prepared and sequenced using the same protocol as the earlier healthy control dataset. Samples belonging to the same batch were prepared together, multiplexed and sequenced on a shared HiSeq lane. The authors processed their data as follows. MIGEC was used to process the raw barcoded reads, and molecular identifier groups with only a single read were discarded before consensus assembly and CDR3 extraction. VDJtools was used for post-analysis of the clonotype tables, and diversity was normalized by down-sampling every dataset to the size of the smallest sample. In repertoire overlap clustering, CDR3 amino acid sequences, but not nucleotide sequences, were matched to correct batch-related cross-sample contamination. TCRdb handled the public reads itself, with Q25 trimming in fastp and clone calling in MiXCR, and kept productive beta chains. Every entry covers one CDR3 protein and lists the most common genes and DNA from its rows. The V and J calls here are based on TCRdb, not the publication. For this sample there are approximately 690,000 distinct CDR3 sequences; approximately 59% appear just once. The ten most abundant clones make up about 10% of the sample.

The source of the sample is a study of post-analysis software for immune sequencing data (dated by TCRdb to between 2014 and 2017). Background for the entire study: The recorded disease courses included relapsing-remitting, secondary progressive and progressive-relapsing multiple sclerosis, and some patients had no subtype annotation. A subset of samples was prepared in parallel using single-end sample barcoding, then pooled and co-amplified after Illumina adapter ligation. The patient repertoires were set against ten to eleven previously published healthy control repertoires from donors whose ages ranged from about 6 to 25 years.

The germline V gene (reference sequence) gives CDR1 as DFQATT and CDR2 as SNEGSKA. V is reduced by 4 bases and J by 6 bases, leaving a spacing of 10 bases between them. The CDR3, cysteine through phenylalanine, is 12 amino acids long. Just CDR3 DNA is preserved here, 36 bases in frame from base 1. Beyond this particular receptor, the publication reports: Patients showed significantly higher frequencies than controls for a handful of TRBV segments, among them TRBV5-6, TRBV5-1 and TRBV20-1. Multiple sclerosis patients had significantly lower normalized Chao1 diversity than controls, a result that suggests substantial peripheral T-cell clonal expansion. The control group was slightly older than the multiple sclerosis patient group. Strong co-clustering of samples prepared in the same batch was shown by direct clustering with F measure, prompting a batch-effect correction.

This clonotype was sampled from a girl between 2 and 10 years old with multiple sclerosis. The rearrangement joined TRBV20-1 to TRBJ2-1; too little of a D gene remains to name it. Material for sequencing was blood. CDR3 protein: CSANPRGNEQFF. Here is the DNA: TGCAGTGCTAACCCTAGAGGCAATGAGCAGTTCTTC.